One sample yielded the 20 T cell receptor beta chains listed below, sequenced in a study of T-cell reconstitution after alpha-beta-depleted transplantation in children (dated by TCRdb to 2016 to 2017). The library was made by PCR. The run used an Illumina HiSeq 2500. TCR libraries were prepared with molecular barcoding, using unique molecular identifiers to normalize TCRbeta repertoire quantification. TCRdb ran its own pipeline on the public reads, namely fastp trimming at Q25 and MiXCR clone calling, and kept in-frame beta chains. Rows with a matching CDR3 protein are joined into one entry that keeps the most common DNA and genes. In all, the sample holds some 240,000 distinct CDR3 sequences, and around 12% of those were seen once. In total, the top ten clones hold around 3% of the sample. Specimen: PBMCs from the stem cell graft donor, collected from the stem cell graft. The receptors were sampled from a human donor who donated a stem cell graft to a child with acute lymphoblastic leukemia.

The table lists this clonotype with many counts. The rearrangement uses TRBV20-1 and TRBJ2-5; 9 bases are shared with TRBD1. Losses at the gene ends were 3 bases for V and 5 bases for J; bases not matched to a gene: 7. Germline-derived CDR1 and CDR2 are DFQATT and SNEGSKA (reference sequence). The CDR3 length is 14 residues. The CDR3 protein is CSASVGQGIETQYF. CDR3 sequence (DNA): TGCAGTGCTAGCGTGGGACAGGGCATCGAGACCCAGTACTTC.

This clonotype appeared many times. The rearrangement uses TRBV7-2 and TRBJ2-7; D unresolved. The V end was cut by 5 bases, the J end by 0 bases, with 11 bases between. Germline V lookup: CDR1 SGHTA, CDR2 FQGNSA. The CDR3 covers 14 residues. CDR3 amino acids: CASSPYSSSYEQYF. As DNA, the CDR3 is TGTGCCAGCAGCCCATACTCGAGCTCCTACGAGCAGTACTTC.

This chain connects TRBV6-2 or TRBV6-3 to TRBJ1-1; 8 nucleotides align to TRBD1. Germline V lookup: CDR1 MNHEY, CDR2 SVGEGT. V shed 2 bases and J 4 bases; nucleotides not matched to a gene: 3. The CDR3 is 14 residues long. The CDR3 protein is CASSYGRGLTEAFF. CDR3 in DNA: TGTGCCAGCAGTTACGGCAGGGGGCTCACTGAAGCTTTCTTT.

The rearrangement links TRBV4-1 to TRBJ2-1; 11 bases line up with TRBD2. Trimming at V came to 4 bases and at J to 12 bases, leaving 11 bases not matched to a gene. The CDR3 loop spans 15 amino acids. CDR1 MGHRA and CDR2 YSYEKL come from the germline V gene. CDR3 DNA: TGCGCCAGCAGCCTAGCGGGAGGGCCTCTTGACGCGCAGTTCTTC. It encodes CASSLAGGPLDAQFF.

This clonotype came up many times. This sequence joins TRBV9 and TRBJ2-1; D might be TRBD1 (6 bases). V lost 0 bases and J lost 4, with 11 bases in between. This CDR3 region has 15 residues. Germline-derived CDR1 and CDR2 are SGDLS and YYNGEE. The CDR3 DNA follows: TGTGCCAGCAGCGTAGTCGGCAGGGGATACAATGAGCAGTTCTTC. This codes for CASSVVGRGYNEQFF.

This clonotype was recorded at least ten times. This chain connects TRBV5-1 to TRBJ2-7, with 7 bases fitting TRBD1. There are 14 residues in the CDR3. Germline CDR1 SGHRS, CDR2 YFSETQ. V lost 3 bases and J lost 3; bases outside the gene matches: 6. CDR3 coding DNA: TGCGCCAGCAGCTCGGGACAGATCCACTACGAGCAGTACTTC. This sequence encodes CASSSGQIHYEQYF. The full variable domain, rest sourced from reference TRBV5-1 and TRBJ2-7, is KAGVTQTPRYLIKTRGQQVTLSCSPISGHRSVSWYQQTPGQGLQFLFEYFSETQRNKGNFPGRFSGRQFSNSRSEMNVSTLELGDSALYLCASSSGQIHYEQYFGPGTRLTVT.

This clonotype was recorded at least ten times. The rearrangement uses TRBV10-3 and TRBJ2-7; D is perhaps TRBD2 (6 bases). Germline CDR1 and CDR2: ENHRY and SYGVKD. The germline V and J ends were trimmed by 6 bases and 0 bases, with 6 bases remaining between them. The CDR3 totals 12 residues. The CDR3 coding sequence is TGTGCCATCAGGGACTACTCCTACGAGCAGTACTTC. It is translated as CAIRDYSYEQYF.

This clonotype has ten or more counts. The V gene is TRBV9, the J gene TRBJ1-4; D unresolved. The germline V and J ends were trimmed by 0 bases and 7 bases, with 10 bases remaining between them. The V gene's germline CDR1 is SGDLS and CDR2 YYNGEE. The CDR3 is 14 amino acids. CDR3 in DNA: TGTGCCAGCAGCGTAGGCGGGGATACTGAAAAACTGTTTTTT. Its protein is CASSVGGDTEKLFF.

This clonotype was observed many times. The V gene is TRBV9, the J gene TRBJ2-1, with D perhaps TRBD1 or TRBD2 (5 bases each). The CDR3 runs to 14 residues. V was cut by 4 bases and J by 5 bases, with 13 bases left in between. Germline loops: CDR1 SGDLS, CDR2 YYNGEE. The CDR3 loop is CASSPRDGHNEQFF. In nucleotides, the CDR3 is TGTGCCAGCAGCCCACGGGACGGTCACAATGAGCAGTTCTTC.

This clonotype showed up many times. The gene calls are TRBV24-1 and TRBJ2-1; 9 nucleotides agree with TRBD1. Trimming cost V 0 bases and J 9 bases; bases outside gene matches: 8. The length of the CDR3 is 16 residues. From germline, CDR1 is KGHDR and CDR2 SFDVKD. The CDR3 spells CATSDLRDRVPSEQFF. CDR3 DNA: TGTGCCACCAGTGATTTGCGGGACAGGGTACCGAGTGAGCAGTTCTTC.

This clonotype has ten or more counts. The chain uses TRBV20-1 and TRBJ2-5, with D perhaps TRBD2 (6 bases). Germline CDR1 is DFQATT and CDR2 is SNEGSKA (reference sequence). Trimming removed 2 bases at V and 1 base at J, with 8 bases between. The CDR3 runs to 13 residues. In DNA, the CDR3 is TGCAGTGCTAGACGGGACTTCCAAGAGACCCAGTACTTC. This codes for CSARRDFQETQYF.

In this sample, this clonotype turned up a few times. The gene calls are TRBV5-1 and TRBJ2-7; 7 bases match TRBD1. Germline CDR1 and CDR2: SGHRS and YFSETQ. CDR3 length: 13 residues. V lost 5 bases to trimming and J lost 3 bases; unmatched junction nucleotides: 5. The CDR3 protein is CASRGTDSYEQYF. The CDR3 DNA follows: TGCGCCAGCAGGGGGACAGATAGCTACGAGCAGTACTTC.

In this sample, this clonotype turned up many times. The chain uses TRBV20-1 and TRBJ2-1, with D perhaps TRBD1 (6 bases). This CDR3 contains 16 residues. Trimming shortened V by 5 bases and J by 0 bases, and 17 bases separated the two germline ends. Germline V gives CDR1 DFQATT, CDR2 SNEGSKA (reference sequence). DNA of the CDR3: TGCAGTGCTCCGAACAACAGGGATAGCTCCTACAATGAGCAGTTCTTC. Its protein product is CSAPNNRDSSYNEQFF.

This clonotype was found many times. CDR3 nucleotides: TGTGCCAGCAGCACAACAGGGGGCCGCTACGAGCAGTACTTC. Translating gives CASSTTGGRYEQYF. This chain connects TRBV7-9 to TRBJ2-7; 9 nucleotides line up with TRBD1. The germline CDR1 and CDR2 sequences are SEHNR and FQNEAQ (reference sequence). Trimming took 5 bases from V and 3 from J; bases not matched to a gene: 5. CDR3 length equals 14 residues. The full variable domain, in which reference TRBV7-9 and TRBJ2-7 provide the parts outside the CDR3, is DTGVSQNPRHKITKRGQNVTFRCDPISEHNRLYWYRQTLGQGPEFLTYFQNEAQLEKSRLLSDRFSAERPKGSFSTLEIQRTEQGDSAMYLCASSTTGGRYEQYFGPGTRLTVT.

This clonotype showed up many times. The chain combines TRBV10-3 with TRBJ2-3; 11 bases match TRBD2. V lost 2 bases and J lost 3; bases outside the gene matches: 4. Germline values: CDR1 ENHRY, CDR2 SYGVKD. The CDR3 is 16 amino acids. The CDR3 protein is CAISEMLAGGTDTQYF. In DNA, the CDR3 is TGTGCCATCAGTGAGATGCTAGCGGGAGGAACAGATACGCAGTATTTT.

Ten or more counts support this clonotype. The chain uses TRBV5-6 and TRBJ2-4, with a possible D match to TRBD2 (5 bases). Germline V gene sequence: CDR1 SGHDT, CDR2 YYEEEE. The CDR3 extends over 14 amino acids. Trimming left V 0 bases short and J 16 bases short, with 20 bases between. The chain's CDR3 is CASSLERTGPSLYF. In DNA, the CDR3 is TGTGCCAGCAGCTTGGAGCGGACCGGGCCCTCTTTATACTTC.

The chain uses TRBV9 and TRBJ1-2, with 7 positions matching TRBD1. Germline CDR1 and CDR2: SGDLS and YYNGEE. There are 16 residues in the CDR3. The ends lost 0 bases at V and 6 bases at J; junction bases unmatched: 11. CDR3 bases: TGTGCCAGCAGCGTAGAGGTGGAGGCAGGGACAGATGGCTACACCTTC. This codes for CASSVEVEAGTDGYTF.

This clonotype was observed at least ten times. The gene calls are TRBV7-2 and TRBJ2-1; D remains ambiguous. The CDR3 sequence is 13 residues long. V shed 3 bases and J shed 3 bases, with 6 bases lying between them. Per germline, CDR1 SGHTA and CDR2 FQGNSA. Written as DNA, the CDR3 is TGTGCCAGCAGCTTCCCGGACTACAATGAGCAGTTCTTC. Translation gives CASSFPDYNEQFF.

This clonotype has at least ten counts. This chain joins TRBV9 and TRBJ2-5; 7 bases align to TRBD2. CDR1 is SGDLS, CDR2 YYNGEE, per germline. The CDR3 consists of 14 residues. J was trimmed by 2 bases and V by 6 bases; bases with no gene match: 7. The CDR3 loop reads CASNPAGHQETQYF. CDR3 coding DNA: TGTGCCAGCAATCCAGCGGGGCATCAAGAGACCCAGTACTTC.

This clonotype was observed at least ten times. V usage is TRBV7-3 and J usage is TRBJ2-7; 7 nucleotides align to TRBD2. The CDR3 is 16 residues long. Trimming at V came to 2 bases and at J to 2 bases, leaving 9 bases not matched to a gene. CDR1 and CDR2 from the germline V gene are SGHTA and FQGTGA. CDR3 bases: TGTGCCAGCAGCTTAGCCCCGGGAGGCCCTACCTACGAGCAGTACTTC. Amino acid sequence: CASSLAPGGPTYEQYF.